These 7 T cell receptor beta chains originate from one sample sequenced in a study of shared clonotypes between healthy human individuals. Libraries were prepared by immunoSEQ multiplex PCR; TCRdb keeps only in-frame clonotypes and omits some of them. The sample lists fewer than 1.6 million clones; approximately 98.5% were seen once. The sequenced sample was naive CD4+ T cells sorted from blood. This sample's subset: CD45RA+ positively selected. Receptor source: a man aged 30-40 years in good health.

The CDR3 DNA is TGTGCCAGCAGCTTGTACAGTTTTGAAAACACCATATATTTT. Amino acids: CASSLYSFENTIYF. The chain is built from TRBV5-4 and TRBJ1-3; the D is unclear. CDR3 size: 14 residues. Germline V gene sequence: CDR1 SGHNT, CDR2 YYREEE (reference sequence). The V end lost 1 base, the J end lost 6 bases, and 11 bases lay between the germline ends.

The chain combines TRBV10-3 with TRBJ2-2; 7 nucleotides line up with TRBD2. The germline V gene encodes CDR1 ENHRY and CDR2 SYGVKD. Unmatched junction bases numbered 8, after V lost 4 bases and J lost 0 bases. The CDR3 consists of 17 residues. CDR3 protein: CAISGASSGSNTGELFF. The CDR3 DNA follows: TGTGCCATCAGTGGGGCGTCTAGCGGTTCGAACACCGGGGAGCTGTTTTTT.

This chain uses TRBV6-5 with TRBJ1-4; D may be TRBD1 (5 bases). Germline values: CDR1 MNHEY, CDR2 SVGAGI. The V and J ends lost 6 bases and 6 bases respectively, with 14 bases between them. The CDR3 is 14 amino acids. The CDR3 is CASSGLGQDEKLFF. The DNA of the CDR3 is TGTGCCAGCAGCGGGTTGGGGCAAGATGAAAAACTGTTTTTT.

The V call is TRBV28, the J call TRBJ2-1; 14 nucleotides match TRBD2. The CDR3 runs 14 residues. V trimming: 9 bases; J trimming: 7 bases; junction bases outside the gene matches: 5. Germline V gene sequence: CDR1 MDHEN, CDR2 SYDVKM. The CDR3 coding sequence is TGTGCCAGTAGACTAGCGGGAGGGCTGAATGAGCAGTTCTTC. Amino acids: CASRLAGGLNEQFF.

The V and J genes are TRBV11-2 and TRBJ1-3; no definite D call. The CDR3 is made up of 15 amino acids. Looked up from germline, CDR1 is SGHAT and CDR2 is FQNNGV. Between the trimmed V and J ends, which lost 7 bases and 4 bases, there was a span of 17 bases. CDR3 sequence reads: CASITLRGRGNTIYF. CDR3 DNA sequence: TGTGCCAGCATAACATTACGGGGAAGGGGAAACACCATATATTTT.

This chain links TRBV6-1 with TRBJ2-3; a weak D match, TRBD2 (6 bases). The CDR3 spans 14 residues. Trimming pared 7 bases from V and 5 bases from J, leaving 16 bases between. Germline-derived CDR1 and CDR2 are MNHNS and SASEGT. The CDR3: CASMVGGREDTQYF. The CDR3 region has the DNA TGTGCCAGCATGGTGGGAGGCCGGGAAGATACGCAGTATTTT.

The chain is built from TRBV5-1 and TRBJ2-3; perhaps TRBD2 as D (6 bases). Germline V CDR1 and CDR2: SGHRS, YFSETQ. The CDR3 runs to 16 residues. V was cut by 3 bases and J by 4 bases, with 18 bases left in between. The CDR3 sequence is CASSSPVAAGADTQYF. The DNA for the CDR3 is TGCGCCAGCAGCTCACCCGTAGCGGCTGGGGCAGATACGCAGTATTTT.